This passage covers 19 T cell receptor beta chains from one sample sequenced in a study of blood T cell repertoires in COVID-19. Method: immunoSEQ multiplex PCR; TCRdb's copy keeps in-frame clones and lacks some. Of about 210,000 clones detected, around 82% appear once; the ten largest clones hold approximately 7.2%. Sequenced sample: peripheral blood. These receptors were obtained from a woman aged 70-85 years with acute or convalescent COVID-19.

CDR3 sequence reads: CASSSGLKANYGYTF. The CDR3 bases are TGTGCCAGCTCGTCCGGACTGAAAGCTAACTATGGCTACACCTTC. The chain joins TRBV18 to TRBJ1-2; the D is unclear. V lost 6 bases to trimming and J lost 0 bases, with 14 bases between them. Germline CDR1 reads KGHSH; CDR2 reads LQKENI. The CDR3 is 15 residues long.

The chain combines TRBV24-1 with TRBJ2-6; D not resolved. Per germline, CDR1 KGHDR and CDR2 SFDVKD. V dropped 4 bases and J dropped 2 bases, with 8 bases sitting between them. The CDR3 is 15 amino acids. The CDR3, as DNA: TGTGCCACCAGTGACGTATCCCCTGGGGCCAACGTCCTGACTTTC. This encodes CATSDVSPGANVLTF.

The V call is TRBV14, the J call TRBJ2-2; 12 nucleotides agree with TRBD2. The CDR3 is 17 amino acids. The V gene end was trimmed by 3 bases and the J gene end by 3 bases; junction bases not matched to a gene: 5. CDR1 is SGHDN, CDR2 FVKESK, per germline. CDR3 sequence (DNA): TGTGCCAGCAGCCATGCCGGGACTAGCGGGTACACCGGGGAGCTGTTTTTT. Protein product: CASSHAGTSGYTGELFF.

The chain recombines TRBV12-5 with TRBJ1-1; 7 positions agree with TRBD1. This CDR3 comprises 16 residues. Per the germline V gene, CDR1 is LGHNT and CDR2 is FRNRAP. V lost 3 bases and J lost 0; bases outside the gene matches: 7. The CDR3 bases are TGTGCTAGTGGTTTTCTGACAGGGCCGATGAACACTGAAGCTTTCTTT. Translated: CASGFLTGPMNTEAFF.

The genes are TRBV9 and TRBJ1-3; 8 nucleotides match TRBD1. Unmatched junction bases numbered 6, after V lost 3 bases and J lost 4 bases. CDR3 length equals 15 residues. CDR1 SGDLS and CDR2 YYNGEE come from the germline V gene. The CDR3 is CASSGPGQGGNTIYF. CDR3 coding DNA: TGTGCCAGCAGCGGGCCTGGACAGGGCGGAAACACCATATATTTT. Complete variable domain (other parts from reference TRBV9 and TRBJ1-3): DSGVTQTPKHLITATGQRVTLRCSPRSGDLSVYWYQQSLDQGLQFLIQYYNGEERAKGNILERFSAQQFPDLHSELNLSSLELGDSALYFCASSGPGQGGNTIYFGEGSWLTVV.

The chain recombines TRBV10-3 with TRBJ2-7; D unresolved. The germline gives CDR1 ENHRY, CDR2 SYGVKD. Trimming removed 5 bases from V and 3 bases from J, with 8 bases in between. This CDR3 is built from 12 residues. The CDR3 sequence is CAISPINYEQYF. The CDR3 DNA reads as TGTGCCATCAGTCCTATCAACTACGAGCAGTACTTC.

The CDR3, as DNA: TGCGCCAGCAGCCCCACAGGGGTGGCCTACGAGCAGTACTTC. It yields the protein CASSPTGVAYEQYF. J is TRBJ2-7 and V is TRBV5-1; TRBD1 matches at 7 bases. The junction had 6 bases not matched to a gene; V was cut back by 4 bases and J by 2 bases. CDR3 length: 14 amino acids. The germline V gene has CDR1 SGHRS and CDR2 YFSETQ. Combining the CDR3 with reference TRBV5-1 and TRBJ2-7 gives the whole variable domain KAGVTQTPRYLIKTRGQQVTLSCSPISGHRSVSWYQQTPGQGLQFLFEYFSETQRNKGNFPGRFSGRQFSNSRSEMNVSTLELGDSALYLCASSPTGVAYEQYFGPGTRLTVT.

This rearrangement joins TRBV30 to TRBJ1-2; D gene unclear. V shed 1 base and J shed 5 bases, with 8 bases lying between them. The CDR3 is made up of 12 amino acids. Germline CDR1 GTSNPN, CDR2 SVGIG (reference sequence). For the CDR3, the DNA is TGTGCCTGGAGTGCGGGAGTTTATGGCTACACCTTC. Encoded protein: CAWSAGVYGYTF.

This chain links TRBV11-2 with TRBJ1-1; 7 bases agree with TRBD1. This CDR3 has 14 amino acids. Germline V gene lookup returns CDR1 SGHAT and CDR2 FQNNGV. The junction had 3 bases not matched to a gene; V was cut back by 5 bases and J by 0 bases. The CDR3 DNA reads TGTGCCAGCAGCGCGGGGACAGTGAACACTGAAGCTTTCTTT. This translates into CASSAGTVNTEAFF.

V and J are TRBV23-1 and TRBJ1-1; TRBD1 is a possible D gene (6 bases). TRBV23-1 is flagged as an ORF with uncertain function. The length of the CDR3 is 15 residues. V was shortened by 3 bases and J by 2 bases, with 13 bases between the two germline ends. CDR3 in DNA: TGCGCCAGCAGTCAGCCGAGGACAGCTAACACTGAAGCTTTCTTT. This translates into CASSQPRTANTEAFF.

This clone was recorded once. The V gene is TRBV20-1, the J gene TRBJ1-5, with D hard to call. Germline V lookup: CDR1 DFQATT, CDR2 SNEGSKA (reference sequence). V lost 3 bases and J lost 3, with 9 bases in between. The CDR3 is 13 residues long. The DNA of the CDR3 is TGCAGTGCTAGTCGGGTGTTCAATCAGCCCCAGCATTTT. This encodes CSASRVFNQPQHF.

The chain has TRBV10-3 and TRBJ1-2, with TRBD1 identical over 7 bases. The CDR3 has 13 residues. CDR1 ENHRY and CDR2 SYGVKD come from the germline V gene. V lost 10 bases, J lost 0 bases, and 5 bases stayed unmatched. CDR3 sequence: CASGTATNYGYTF. The DNA of the CDR3 is TGTGCCAGCGGGACAGCCACTAACTATGGCTACACCTTC.

The chain links TRBV6-5 to TRBJ1-1; 8 bases fit TRBD1. The trim removed 2 bases at V and 3 bases at J, leaving 2 bases unmatched. The CDR3 has 14 amino acids. The germline gives CDR1 MNHEY, CDR2 SVGAGI. CDR3 amino acids: CASSYTGGYTEAFF. CDR3 coding DNA: TGTGCCAGCAGTTACACAGGGGGGTACACTGAAGCTTTCTTT.

The chain joins TRBV18 to TRBJ1-2, with TRBD1 matching 9 bases. The J segment lost 0 bases and the V segment lost 4 bases, leaving 9 bases of the junction unmatched. Germline values: CDR1 KGHSH, CDR2 LQKENI. This CDR3 is 17 amino acids long. CDR3 residues: CASSQWTGEATNYGYTF. CDR3 bases: TGTGCCAGCTCACAATGGACAGGGGAGGCGACTAACTATGGCTACACCTTC.

This rearrangement joins TRBV19 to TRBJ2-5; 8 bases fit TRBD1. CDR1 and CDR2 (germline): LNHDA, SQIVND (reference sequence). This CDR3 is built from 14 residues. The trim removed 6 bases at V and 4 bases at J, leaving 7 bases unmatched. The CDR3, as DNA: TGTGCCAGTAGCCGGACAGGGAAGGGAGAGACCCAGTACTTC. Amino acids: CASSRTGKGETQYF.

The CDR3, as DNA: TGCAGCGTCGGACTCTCCTACGAGCAGTACTTC. Translated: CSVGLSYEQYF. V gene TRBV29-1 combines with J gene TRBJ2-7; TRBD2 might be the D (5 bases). The CDR3 sequence is 11 residues long. The germline CDR1 and CDR2 sequences are SQVTM and ANQGSEA. Trimming stripped 6 bases from V and 0 bases from J, with 6 bases between.

The gene calls are TRBV30 and TRBJ2-7; 7 bases agree with TRBD1. The germline CDR1 and CDR2 sequences are GTSNPN and SVGIG (reference sequence). V lost 1 base and J lost 2; bases outside the gene matches: 5. The CDR3 length is 14 residues. The CDR3 protein is CAWSEQGITYEQYF. The DNA of the CDR3 is TGTGCCTGGAGTGAACAGGGGATTACCTACGAGCAGTACTTC.

The chain employs TRBV6-2 or TRBV6-3 and TRBJ2-1; 10 positions match TRBD1. J gave up 5 bases and V 4 bases, and 8 bases lay outside the gene matches. This CDR3 region has 16 residues. The V gene's germline CDR1 is MNHEY and CDR2 SVGEGT. CDR3 sequence reads: CASSSPVGQGNNEQFF. CDR3 coding DNA: TGTGCCAGCAGTTCCCCAGTGGGACAGGGGAACAATGAGCAGTTCTTC.

In the case of this clone: This CDR3 is also generated by other DNA sequences in the sample. The chain carries TRBV5-8 and TRBJ2-1; D may be TRBD1 (6 bases). V was trimmed by 4 bases and J by 4 bases, leaving 18 bases between them. Germline assignment: CDR1 SGHTS and CDR2 YDEGEE. This CDR3 has 16 residues. This CDR3 is CASSPPTGYPYNEQFF. CDR3 sequence (DNA): TGTGCCAGCAGCCCCCCAACAGGGTACCCTTACAATGAGCAGTTCTTC.